The text below deals with one T cell receptor (beta chain). Its antigen is as yet unknown. The data were obtained in a study of T cells in Graves' hyperthyroidism and ophthalmopathy. Using RNA transcripts as the source, TCR beta CDR3 regions were amplified. RT-PCR in the first round (using the HTBI primer set) targeted the TCR CDR3. MiXCR was run by TCRdb on the multiplex PCR reads, yielding one entry per CDR3 protein. The data show some 200,000 distinct CDR3 sequences, 15% to 20% seen once. V lost 4 bases and J lost 2, with 12 bases in between. Germline V gene sequence: CDR1 MNHNS, CDR2 SASEGT. The CDR3 spans 15 residues. The study, taken as a whole, reports: Ophthalmopathy was told apart from stable hyperthyroidism by a 13 V-J model. Progression to ophthalmopathy was predicted a median of 6.5 months early.

The V call is TRBV6-1, the J call TRBJ2-1; TRBD1 or TRBD2 may be the D gene (7 bases each). The source is a man aged 50 to 60 with Graves' hyperthyroidism. Input material: blood. The chain's CDR3 is CASSAGGRAYNEQFF. The CDR3 DNA is TGTGCCAGCAGTGCAGGGGGGAGGGCCTACAATGAGCAGTTCTTC.